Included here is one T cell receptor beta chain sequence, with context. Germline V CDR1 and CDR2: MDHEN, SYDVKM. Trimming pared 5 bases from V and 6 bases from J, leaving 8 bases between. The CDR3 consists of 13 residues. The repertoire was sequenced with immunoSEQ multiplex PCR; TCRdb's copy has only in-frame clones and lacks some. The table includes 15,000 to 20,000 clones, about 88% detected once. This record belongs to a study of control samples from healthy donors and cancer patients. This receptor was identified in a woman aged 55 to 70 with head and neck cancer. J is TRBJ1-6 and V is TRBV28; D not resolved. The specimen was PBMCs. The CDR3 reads CASSPSANSPLHF. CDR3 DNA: TGTGCCAGCAGTCCCTCAGCTAATTCACCCCTCCACTTT. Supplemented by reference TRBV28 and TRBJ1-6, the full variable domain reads DVKVTQSSRYLVKRTGEKVFLECVQDMDHENMFWYRQDPGLGLRLIYFSYDVKMKEKGDIPEGYSVSREKKERFSLILESASTNQTSMYLCASSPSANSPLHFGNGTRLTVT.